Each of the 25 T cell receptor beta chains below was sequenced from the same sample in a study of blood T cell repertoires in COVID-19. Libraries were prepared by immunoSEQ multiplex PCR; TCRdb keeps only in-frame clonotypes and omits some of them. The table lists 20,000 to 25,000 clones, roughly 88% of them singletons. Sequencing was performed on peripheral blood. The receptors come from a human donor with active COVID-19. The donor label of this sample is uncertain.

Only a few counts were recorded for this clone. V and J are TRBV12-3 or TRBV12-4 and TRBJ1-1, with unresolved D. Deletions cut 6 bases from V and 8 bases from J, with 16 bases between. CDR3 length: 13 amino acids. CDR3 nucleotide sequence: TGTGCCAGCAGCCACGACATCGACCTAGAAGCTTTCTTT. Amino acids: CASSHDIDLEAFF.

The chain employs TRBV6-5 and TRBJ1-5, with TRBD1 identical over 10 bases. Germline lookup yields CDR1 MNHEY and CDR2 SVGAGI. The CDR3 is 15 residues long. The junction had 7 bases not matched to a gene; V was cut back by 6 bases and J by 5 bases. The CDR3, as DNA: TGTGCCAGCAGAATATCCGGGACAGGGGATCAGCCCCAGCATTTT. Amino acids: CASRISGTGDQPQHF.

This rearrangement joins TRBV2 to TRBJ1-1; 7 positions agree with TRBD1. There are 15 residues in the CDR3. The J segment lost 7 bases and the V segment lost 5 bases, leaving 13 bases of the junction unmatched. CDR1 is SNHLY, CDR2 FYNNEI, per germline. CDR3: CASSLAPGTDIEAFF. In DNA, the CDR3 is TGTGCCAGCAGTCTCGCCCCCGGGACAGATATTGAAGCTTTCTTT.

The chain is built from TRBV30 and TRBJ2-3; 9 nucleotides align to TRBD2. This CDR3 region has 16 residues. Germline loops: CDR1 GTSNPN, CDR2 SVGIG (reference sequence). The trim removed 2 bases at V and 0 bases at J, leaving 6 bases unmatched. The CDR3 sequence is CAWSRGGGFSTDTQYF. The CDR3 bases are TGTGCCTGGAGTCGCGGGGGGGGGTTTAGCACAGATACGCAGTATTTT.

This chain connects TRBV4-1 to TRBJ1-2; 7 bases are shared with TRBD1. Germline V gene sequence: CDR1 MGHRA, CDR2 YSYEKL. This CDR3 comprises 15 residues. Trimming at V came to 2 bases and at J to 5 bases, leaving 8 bases not matched to a gene. In DNA form, the CDR3 reads TGCGCCAGCAGCCAAAATACGGACAGGCGGTATGGCTACACCTTC. Translation: CASSQNTDRRYGYTF.

The genes are TRBV3-1 (or the pseudogene TRBV3-2) and TRBJ2-7, with a weak D call TRBD1 (6 bases). Between the trimmed V and J ends, which lost 3 bases and 6 bases, there was a span of 12 bases. The CDR3 totals 13 residues. In germline, CDR1 is LGHDT, CDR2 YNNKEL (reference sequence). DNA for the CDR3: TGTGCCAGCAGCCATCACAGGGATGCCGAGCAGTACTTC. It specifies CASSHHRDAEQYF.

The gene calls are TRBV29-1 and TRBJ1-5; TRBD1 aligns across 10 bases. After removal of 2 bases from V and 2 bases from J, the junction contained 3 bases not matched to a gene. CDR1 is SQVTM and CDR2 is ANQGSEA in the germline V gene. This CDR3 comprises 15 residues. The CDR3 reads CSVEFGTGGNQPQHF. DNA of the CDR3: TGCAGCGTTGAATTTGGGACAGGGGGCAATCAGCCCCAGCATTTT.

The chain uses TRBV18 and TRBJ2-7, with D unclear. There are 12 residues in the CDR3. Trimming took off 1 base at V and 5 bases at J, with 6 bases between the two ends. The germline V gene encodes CDR1 KGHSH and CDR2 LQKENI. Here the CDR3 DNA reads TGTGCCAGCTCACCACTGAGAAACGAGCAGTACTTC. Residues: CASSPLRNEQYF.

The rearrangement joins TRBV5-6 to TRBJ2-7, with TRBD2 matching 11 bases. The trim removed 4 bases at V and 6 bases at J, leaving 3 bases unmatched. The CDR3 is 13 residues long. From germline, CDR1 is SGHDT and CDR2 YYEEEE. CDR3 residues: CASSRLAGSEQYF. The CDR3 DNA is TGTGCCAGCAGCCGACTAGCGGGGAGCGAGCAGTACTTC.

V gene TRBV7-3 combines with J gene TRBJ2-1, with unresolved D. Germline-derived CDR1 and CDR2 are SGHTA and FQGTGA. The CDR3 length is 13 residues. Trimming stripped 3 bases from V and 5 bases from J, with 8 bases between. CDR3 DNA sequence: TGTGCCAGCAGCTTGTCCCCCAACAATGAGCAGTTCTTC. This translates into CASSLSPNNEQFF.

The chain uses TRBV19 and TRBJ1-2; TRBD1 matches at 8 bases. Germline V gene data show CDR1 as LNHDA and CDR2 as SQIVND (reference sequence). This CDR3 is built from 16 residues. The ends lost 7 bases at V and 2 bases at J; junction bases unmatched: 12. This chain's CDR3 is CASTLGWQGANYGYTF. In nucleotides, the CDR3 is TGTGCCAGTACTCTTGGTTGGCAGGGGGCCAACTATGGCTACACCTTC.

V usage is TRBV5-1 and J usage is TRBJ1-3; TRBD1 agrees at 8 bases. V dropped 0 bases and J dropped 1; count of bases not matched to a gene: 6. The CDR3 spans 17 residues. The V gene's germline CDR1 is SGHRS and CDR2 YFSETQ. DNA of the CDR3: TGCGCCAGCAGCTTGGATCAGGGGGCGTTTTCTGGAAACACCATATATTTT. It specifies CASSLDQGAFSGNTIYF.

V gene TRBV19 combines with J gene TRBJ2-3; D unclear. Germline assignment: CDR1 LNHDA and CDR2 SQIVND (reference sequence). V gave up 7 bases and J gave up 8 bases, with 13 bases separating them. The CDR3 covers 12 residues. CDR3 amino acids: CASTSVPGTQYF. CDR3 in DNA: TGTGCCAGTACCAGCGTCCCCGGTACGCAGTATTTT.

The chain combines TRBV28 with TRBJ1-4; D perhaps matches TRBD1 (6 bases). Germline V gene sequence: CDR1 MDHEN, CDR2 SYDVKM. This CDR3 comprises 14 residues. Deletions cut 3 bases from V and 8 bases from J, with 13 bases between. The chain's CDR3 is CASSFLGGREKLFF. The DNA of the CDR3 is TGTGCCAGCAGTTTCTTAGGGGGACGGGAAAAACTGTTTTTT.

V gene TRBV7-2 combines with J gene TRBJ2-3; 11 bases match TRBD2. V lost 0 bases to trimming and J lost 0 bases; unmatched junction nucleotides: 2. The CDR3 loop spans 17 amino acids. Germline loops: CDR1 SGHTA, CDR2 FQGNSA. The CDR3 bases are TGTGCCAGCAGCTTAGCTATAGCGGGAGGGAGCACAGATACGCAGTATTTT. This gives the protein CASSLAIAGGSTDTQYF.

CDR3 nucleotides: TGTGCCAGCTCACCAATGGACTATCGTGGCGGGGAGCTGTTTTTT. Translation gives CASSPMDYRGGELFF. The V and J genes are TRBV18 and TRBJ2-2; D perhaps matches TRBD2 (6 bases). The length of the CDR3 is 15 residues. Germline CDR1 and CDR2: KGHSH and LQKENI. V gave up 2 bases and J gave up 7 bases, with 14 bases separating them.

The rearrangement uses TRBV15 and TRBJ2-7, with a weak D call TRBD1 (5 bases). Germline CDR1 is LNHNV and CDR2 is YYDKDF (reference sequence). This CDR3 is 14 amino acids long. Trimming took 1 base from V and 4 from J, leaving 11 bases between them. The CDR3 loop is CATSRVGQPYEQYF. The CDR3 DNA reads as TGTGCCACCAGCAGAGTGGGGCAGCCGTACGAGCAGTACTTC.

J is TRBJ1-3 and V is TRBV7-6; D is ambiguous. The CDR3 sequence is 14 residues long. Germline loops: CDR1 SGHVS, CDR2 FNYEAQ. The V gene lost 5 bases and the J gene lost 1 base, with 9 bases spanning the gap. The CDR3 coding sequence is TGTGCCAGCAGCCCGATCCTATCTGGAAACACCATATATTTT. This codes for CASSPILSGNTIYF.

This clone came up once. This chain links TRBV18 with TRBJ2-2, with TRBD2 matching over 7 bases. CDR1 and CDR2 (germline): KGHSH, LQKENI. V trimming: 3 bases; J trimming: 6 bases; junction bases outside the gene matches: 10. The CDR3 loop spans 16 amino acids. For the CDR3, the DNA is TGTGCCAGCTCACCCTCCCCCCGGGGGGTCTCCGGGGAGCTGTTTTTT. Its protein product is CASSPSPRGVSGELFF.

The chain carries TRBV7-8 and TRBJ2-3; 10 positions agree with TRBD2. V shed 2 bases, J shed 0 bases, and the junction held 11 bases outside the gene matches. Germline V CDR1 and CDR2: SGHVS, FQNEAQ. The CDR3 runs 19 residues. CDR3 sequence reads: CASSLPLAGDFASTDTQYF. Written as DNA, the CDR3 is TGTGCCAGCAGCTTACCCCTAGCGGGGGATTTTGCTAGCACAGATACGCAGTATTTT.

This chain links TRBV6-2 or TRBV6-3 with TRBJ1-4; 8 bases agree with TRBD1. Looked up from germline, CDR1 is MNHEY and CDR2 is SVGEGT. Unmatched junction bases numbered 5, after V lost 7 bases and J lost 4 bases. The CDR3 is made up of 14 amino acids. CDR3 amino acids: CASTPGQDNEKLFF. The CDR3 nucleotides are TGTGCCAGCACCCCGGGACAGGATAATGAAAAACTGTTTTTT.

V is TRBV29-1 and J is TRBJ2-2; D remains ambiguous. The ends were cut back, 5 bases at V and 1 base at J, with 11 bases in the middle. Germline V CDR1 and CDR2: SQVTM, ANQGSEA. This CDR3 is 14 amino acids long. The CDR3 spells CSVRRGGNTGELFF. The CDR3 bases are TGCAGCGTTCGGCGAGGTGGGAACACCGGGGAGCTGTTTTTT.

This clone was seen once. V is TRBV5-6 and J is TRBJ2-2; 13 positions match TRBD2. The CDR3 has 17 amino acids. V dropped 4 bases and J dropped 6; count of bases not matched to a gene: 9. Per germline, CDR1 SGHDT and CDR2 YYEEEE. CDR3 residues: CASSILAGGPIAGELFF. The CDR3, as DNA: TGTGCCAGCAGCATACTAGCGGGAGGGCCAATAGCCGGGGAGCTGTTTTTT.

This clone showed up just once. The V call is TRBV6-7, the J call TRBJ2-7; 7 bases align to TRBD1. TRBV6-7 belongs to the ORF category, with a function that is uncertain. Trimming at V came to 3 bases and at J to 7 bases, leaving 15 bases not matched to a gene. This CDR3 comprises 16 residues. CDR3: CASSYRVVDRSKEQYF. CDR3 nucleotide sequence: TGTGCCAGCAGTTATCGTGTGGTGGACAGGTCGAAAGAGCAGTACTTC.

V and J are TRBV28 and TRBJ1-1; a possible D gene is TRBD1 (5 bases). This CDR3 contains 15 residues. The V end was cut by 7 bases, the J end by 0 bases, with 15 bases between. CDR1 and CDR2 (germline): MDHEN, SYDVKM. CDR3 sequence reads: CASIATAIMNTEAFF. DNA for the CDR3: TGTGCCAGCATTGCGACAGCCATTATGAACACTGAAGCTTTCTTT.